This T cell receptor beta chain was captured by sequencing in a study of T cells after yellow fever vaccination. Per germline, CDR1 MGHRA and CDR2 YSYEKL. The CDR3 has 13 residues. Trimming removed 3 bases at V and 4 bases at J, with 7 bases between. General study points: Once the booster was given, most primary-vaccination clones reappeared, at approximately 97% for CD4 and more than 85% for CD8. By day 5 rather than day 15, the secondary response had peaked, though it was weaker.

With regard to this clonotype: Its specificity is unknown.

Conversion of TCR transcripts into cDNA relied on 5'RACE template switching, which added a universal primer site and UMIs. TCRdb passed the 5' RACE reads through MiXCR, listing each CDR3 protein once. Of around 250,000 distinct CDR3 sequences listed, roughly 4.8% are singletons. This receptor was identified in a man between 18 and 29 years old who received the YFV17D yellow fever vaccine. Sequenced here: CD4+ T cells sorted from PBMCs, sampled on the day of the yellow fever booster vaccination. The gene calls are TRBV4-1 and TRBJ1-3; D gene unclear. In DNA, the CDR3 is TGCGCCAGCAGCCAGTTAAGAGGAAACACCATATATTTT. Its translation is CASSQLRGNTIYF.